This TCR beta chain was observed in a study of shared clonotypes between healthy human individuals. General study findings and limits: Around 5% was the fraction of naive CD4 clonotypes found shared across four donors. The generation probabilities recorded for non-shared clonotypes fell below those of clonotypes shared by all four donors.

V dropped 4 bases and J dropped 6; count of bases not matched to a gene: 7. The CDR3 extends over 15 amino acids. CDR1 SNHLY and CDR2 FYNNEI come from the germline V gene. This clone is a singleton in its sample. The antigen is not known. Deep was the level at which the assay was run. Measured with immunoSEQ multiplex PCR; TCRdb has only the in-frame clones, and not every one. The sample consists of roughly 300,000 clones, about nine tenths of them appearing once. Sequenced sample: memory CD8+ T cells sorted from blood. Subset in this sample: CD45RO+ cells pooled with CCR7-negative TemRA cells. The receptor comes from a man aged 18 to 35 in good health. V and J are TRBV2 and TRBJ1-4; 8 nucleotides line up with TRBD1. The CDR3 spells CASSVSQGGDEKLFF. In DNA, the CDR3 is TGTGCCAGCAGTGTCTCACAGGGGGGAGATGAAAAACTGTTTTTT. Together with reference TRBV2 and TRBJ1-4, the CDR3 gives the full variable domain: EPEVTQTPSHQVTQMGQEVILRCVPISNHLYFYWYRQILGQKVEFLVSFYNNEISEKSEIFDDQFSVERPDGSNFTLKIRSTKLEDSAMYFCASSVSQGGDEKLFFGSGTQLSVL.